The 17 T cell receptor beta chains reported below all come from one sample, sequenced in a study of STAT3 mutations in large granular lymphocyte leukemia. TCRdb's table, derived via immunoSEQ multiplex PCR, lists solely in-frame clones and lacks some. Of some 13,000 clones in the sample, around 90% were seen once. The study, taken as a whole, reports: Every T-LGLL patient had at least one immunodominant TCRbeta clonotype.

No antigen is known for these receptors. Specimen: peripheral blood mononuclear cells. These TCRs come from a man aged 40-55 years with T-cell large granular lymphocyte leukemia. Some clones in this sample may be carry-over from other donors' samples.

The genes are TRBV10-3 and TRBJ2-2, with D unclear. CDR3 length equals 14 residues. From germline, CDR1 is ENHRY and CDR2 SYGVKD. V was cut by 2 bases and J by 5 bases, with 9 bases left in between. CDR3 region: CAISELEPTGELFF. The CDR3 DNA reads as TGTGCCATCAGTGAGCTGGAACCAACCGGGGAGCTGTTTTTT.

V gene TRBV5-8 combines with J gene TRBJ2-5, with D maybe TRBD1 (5 bases). There are 15 residues in the CDR3. In germline, CDR1 is SGHTS, CDR2 YDEGEE. V lost 0 bases and J lost 9, with 18 bases in between. CDR3 nucleotide sequence: TGTGCCAGCAGCTTGGCTGGACACCCAAGTGGGGCCCAGTACTTC. Protein product: CASSLAGHPSGAQYF.

The chain's CDR3 is CATHGVQGAEAFF. CDR3 coding DNA: TGTGCCACACACGGGGTACAGGGGGCGGAAGCTTTCTTT. The rearrangement links TRBV10-3 to TRBJ1-1; 9 nucleotides line up with TRBD1. V was pared by 10 bases and J by 8 bases, with 11 bases of the junction left unmatched. Germline V CDR1 and CDR2: ENHRY, SYGVKD. The CDR3 covers 13 residues.

V usage is TRBV15 and J usage is TRBJ1-2; D is perhaps TRBD1 (5 bases). Trimming left V 0 bases short and J 2 bases short, with 13 bases between. The CDR3 spans 16 residues. Germline V gene sequence: CDR1 LNHNV, CDR2 YYDKDF (reference sequence). The CDR3, as DNA: TGTGCCACCAGCAGAGACCAGTGGACACCGAACTATGGCTACACCTTC. This encodes CATSRDQWTPNYGYTF.

This chain uses TRBV18 with TRBJ1-1; the match to TRBD1 covers 9 bases. This CDR3 has 16 amino acids. V shed 0 bases and J 2 bases; nucleotides not matched to a gene: 4. In germline, CDR1 is KGHSH, CDR2 LQKENI. The CDR3 loop reads CASSPPGTGLNTEAFF. Written as DNA, the CDR3 is TGTGCCAGCTCACCACCGGGGACAGGGCTTAACACTGAAGCTTTCTTT.

The J gene is TRBJ1-1, the V gene TRBV7-9, with D hard to call. CDR3 length: 12 amino acids. V lost 4 bases to trimming and J lost 1 base, with 4 bases between them. The V gene's germline CDR1 is SEHNR and CDR2 FQNEAQ (reference sequence). The CDR3 bases are TGTGCCAGCAGCTCCTGGAACACTGAAGCTTTCTTT. Translated: CASSSWNTEAFF.

The rearrangement links TRBV21-1 to TRBJ2-3; TRBD2 reflects the table's D call only, with no check against the DNA. TRBV21-1 is a known pseudogene. The CDR3 loop spans 15 amino acids. CDR3 DNA sequence: TGTGCCAGCAGCCGACCGGGACTCCACACAGATACGCAGTATTTT. It encodes CASSRPGLHTDTQYF.

The chain has TRBV30 and TRBJ2-7, with no clear D. This CDR3 comprises 13 residues. V was cut by 0 bases and J by 5 bases, with 11 bases left in between. Germline V gives CDR1 GTSNPN, CDR2 SVGIG (reference sequence). CDR3 sequence reads: CAWSVSGFDEQYF. The DNA for the CDR3 is TGTGCCTGGAGTGTAAGTGGGTTCGACGAGCAGTACTTC. Full variable domain (rest looked up from reference TRBV30 and TRBJ2-7): SQTIHQWPATLVQPVGSPLSLECTVEGTSNPNLYWYRQAAGRGLQLLFYSVGIGQISSEVPQNLSASRPQDRQFILSSKKLLLSDSGFYLCAWSVSGFDEQYFGPGTRLTVT.

The rearrangement joins TRBV5-6 to TRBJ2-7, with D perhaps TRBD1 (6 bases). The CDR3 totals 12 residues. Trimming took off 4 bases at V and 3 bases at J, with 8 bases between the two ends. The germline gives CDR1 SGHDT, CDR2 YYEEEE. The CDR3 DNA follows: TGTGCCAGCAGCCTAGGGGGCTACGAGCAGTACTTC. This encodes CASSLGGYEQYF.

V gene TRBV5-4 combines with J gene TRBJ1-2; no clear D gene. CDR3 size: 13 residues. The germline V and J ends were trimmed by 4 bases and 7 bases, with 14 bases remaining between them. Germline V CDR1 and CDR2: SGHNT, YYREEE (reference sequence). The CDR3 nucleotides read TGTGCCAGCAGCCCGATGGGTCTGGGTGGCTACACCTTC. It codes for CASSPMGLGGYTF.

Comment on this clone: The junction departs from the called germline gene at one end, perhaps through a read error. The CDR3 coding sequence is TGCACCAGCAGCTTTGACAGCTACGAGCAGTACTTC. Protein product: CTSSFDSYEQYF. The rearrangement uses TRBV5-1 and TRBJ2-7, with a possible D match to TRBD1 (5 bases). Germline V gene data show CDR1 as SGHRS and CDR2 as YFSETQ. The CDR3 spans 12 residues.

The rearrangement links TRBV5-5 to TRBJ1-2, with a possible D match to TRBD1 (6 bases). The germline V gene has CDR1 SGHKS and CDR2 YYEKEE (reference sequence). Between the trimmed V and J ends, which lost 5 bases and 1 base, there was a span of 15 bases. This CDR3 has 15 residues. CDR3 amino acids: CASRTSDSYNYGYTF. In DNA, the CDR3 is TGTGCCAGCAGAACGTCGGACAGCTATAACTATGGCTACACCTTC. The entire variable domain, with the rest obtained from reference TRBV5-5 and TRBJ1-2, is as follows: DAGVTQSPTHLIKTRGQQVTLRCSPISGHKSVSWYQQVLGQGPQFIFQYYEKEERGRGNFPDRFSARQFPNYSSELNVNALLLGDSALYLCASRTSDSYNYGYTFGSGTRLTVV.

V gene TRBV4-3 combines with J gene TRBJ2-1; 7 bases match TRBD2. The length of the CDR3 is 17 residues. Germline CDR1 LGHNA, CDR2 YSLEER. V was pared by 4 bases and J by 2 bases, with 11 bases of the junction left unmatched. Here the CDR3 reads CASSLQVQAGAYNEQFF. Written as DNA, the CDR3 is TGCGCCAGCAGCCTCCAAGTTCAGGCGGGGGCCTACAATGAGCAGTTCTTC.

The chain joins TRBV5-5 to TRBJ2-7, with TRBD1 matching 10 bases. This CDR3 is 14 amino acids long. J gave up 2 bases and V 3 bases, and 2 bases lay outside the gene matches. Germline V gene lookup returns CDR1 SGHKS and CDR2 YYEKEE (reference sequence). For the CDR3, the DNA is TGTGCCAGCAGCTCGGGACAGGGGCCCTACGAGCAGTACTTC. Protein product: CASSSGQGPYEQYF.

This clone was found once. The chain couples TRBV28 to TRBJ1-1; TRBD1 is a possible D gene (5 bases). Trimming pared 4 bases from V and 1 base from J, leaving 13 bases between. Germline values: CDR1 MDHEN, CDR2 SYDVKM. This CDR3 contains 15 residues. CDR3 coding DNA: TGTGCCAGCAGTTGGACGGGGGATCAGAACACTGAAGCTTTCTTT. It specifies CASSWTGDQNTEAFF.

The CDR3 DNA reads TGTGCCAGCAGCCGACAGGGGAGGTATTCACCCCTCCACTTT. It codes for CASSRQGRYSPLHF. The V and J genes are TRBV5-6 and TRBJ1-6, with TRBD1 matching over 8 bases. With V trimmed by 4 bases and J by 8 bases, 5 bases remained unmatched. Germline V gene data show CDR1 as SGHDT and CDR2 as YYEEEE. This CDR3 is built from 14 residues.

This chain connects TRBV6-5 to TRBJ1-1; the D is unclear. Trimming took 6 bases from V and 10 from J, leaving 21 bases between them. The germline CDR1 and CDR2 sequences are MNHEY and SVGAGI. The CDR3 extends over 14 amino acids. CDR3 amino acids: CASSPNLYDPGAFF. The CDR3 nucleotides are TGTGCCAGCAGCCCTAACCTCTATGACCCGGGAGCTTTCTTT.